This T cell receptor beta chain derives from a study of regulatory T cells in long-lasting Graves disease (dated by TCRdb to the early 2020s). Some background on the complete study: Persistent Graves' disease meant more than 5 years of antithyroid drug treatment with TSH receptor autoantibodies that stayed positive. Patients with persistent Graves' disease were compared with patients with newly diagnosed Graves' disease using TCR sequencing and RNA sequencing of peripheral blood. The study was conducted in China and was registered as a clinical trial. A total of approximately 35 samples underwent TCR sequencing: approximately 13 from persistent and roughly 20 from newly diagnosed Graves' disease patients. In the clinical cohort, patients with persistent Graves' disease had used antithyroid drugs for an average of roughly ten years.

The paper's findings and limits, for the study overall: Compared with newly diagnosed patients, persistent Graves' disease patients had lower TCR Shannon entropy and fewer highly expanded clones, which suggests clonal expansion. The study examined only peripheral blood because the primary lesion, thyroid tissue, could not be accessed. Sequencing and analysis were restricted to the TCR beta chain. The small sample size was acknowledged by the authors as a limitation that may reduce accuracy. A larger number of public clonotypes was shared among persistent patients (around 3,000) than among newly diagnosed patients (around 970).

The library was produced with multiplex PCR. Sequencer: Illumina HiSeq 4000. CDR3 regions were amplified by Arm-PCR with iRepertoire HTBI primers to construct TCR beta libraries. PCR products were gel purified before sequencing. The published analysis was carried out like this. Across samples, around 62 TRBV and roughly 15 TRBJ segments were identified and used for gene usage analysis of CDR3 amino acid clonotypes. COPE and FqMerger were used to merge filtered high-quality paired reads into contigs. BLAST was used to align contigs to the IMGT TRBV, TRBD and TRBJ reference genes, and CDR3 was defined following IMGT. Any clonotype with a frequency above 0.1% was classified as a highly expanded clone. Shannon entropy served as the measure of repertoire diversity, while the Gini coefficient captured V-J evenness. A clonotype found in more than one individual was treated as public. TCRdb reran the public reads through fastp at Q25 and MiXCR, keeping productive beta chains. Rows are combined by CDR3 protein, so each entry shows the most common genes and DNA. The V and J calls were not made by the authors but by TCRdb's processing. The sample table holds 450,000 or so distinct CDR3 sequences, of which around a fifth were seen once. The biggest ten clones account for approximately 14% of the sample.

The time point label here, explained by the study, means: persistent/refractory GD, antithyroid drugs over 5 years with positive TRAb. For both TCR sequencing and RNA sequencing, RNA was extracted from PBMCs using TRIzol. The diagnosis of Graves' disease followed American Thyroid Association guidelines. Patients were recruited from an endocrinology department in Xi'an, China. Each patient gave around 9 milliliters of peripheral blood, collected in an EDTA anticoagulant tube. Ficoll Paque Plus density gradient separation was used to isolate PBMCs, and no further T cell sorting was done. An Agilent 2100 Bioanalyzer and agarose gel were used to assess RNA quality, and a NanoDrop 2000 was used to measure RNA concentration. This clonotype was found a few times. Its recognized antigen is unknown. No much larger clonotype is one base removed from it; base qualities were not supplied. The origin of this receptor is a female donor with Graves disease. The sample consisted of peripheral blood mononuclear cells (PBMCs), taken when the disease was refractory, from a patient treated with antithyroid drugs.

The CDR3: CASSNDRANSPLHF. The nucleotide sequence is given as TGTGCCAGCAGCAACGACAGGGCTAATTCACCCCTCCACTTT. The chain links TRBV6-1 with TRBJ1-6; TRBD1 agrees with 7 junctional bases. Per the germline V gene, MNHNS is the CDR1 and SASEGT is the CDR2. The germline V end is reduced by 6 bases and the J end by 6 bases; junction bases left unmatched: 5. Counted from cysteine to phenylalanine, this CDR3 has 14 amino acids. The kept DNA is CDR3 alone, 42 bases in frame from the first base.